This T cell receptor (beta chain) derives from a study of a mutant IDH1 vaccine in newly diagnosed glioma (dated by TCRdb to the early 2020s). In the study overall: Vaccination was initiated 4-6 weeks after radiotherapy alone, or concurrently with temozolomide cycles in the chemotherapy-containing groups. Of the approximately 35 treated patients, approximately 60% were male and roughly 38% were female, and a mean age of roughly 40 years was recorded. Before enrollment, patients had received standard therapy of radiotherapy alone, temozolomide alone, or radiochemotherapy with temozolomide; most received the combination. The week-35 safety follow-up took place at visit V12, and the week-47 end of study took place at visit V13. Peripheral blood was drawn at six visits: V03 (baseline), V05, V07, V10, V12 and V13. For exploratory analyses, longitudinal TCRB deep sequencing was carried out in about two dozen treated patients wherever samples were available.

Deletion took 1 base off V and 5 bases off J, with a span of 15 bases between the germline ends. Spanning cysteine to phenylalanine, the CDR3 consists of 15 amino acids. This entry keeps only the CDR3 DNA: 45 bases, framed from base 1. The germline V gene provides CDR1 SGHDN and CDR2 FVKESK. What the work shows at the level of the full study, not this receptor alone: PBMC samples for TCRB deep sequencing were selected based on availability. The authors stated that sample limitations prevented analyses of patient blood samples from being reproduced. No apparent relationship was observed between pseudoprogression and alterations in the top peripheral T cell clonotypes detected by TCRB sequencing. Immune responses induced by the vaccine were seen in approximately 93% of patients across multiple MHC alleles.

Concerning this clone itself: It lacks a known antigen. The input lacks base qualities; no much larger clone sits a single base away.

The sample's time point label is to be understood as: week 47, end of study. Each vaccine dose was 300 ug of a 20-mer mutant IDH1 peptide in Montanide, given subcutaneously with topical imiquimod. Patients received eight vaccinations in weeks 1, 3, 5, 7, 11, 15, 19 and 23, corresponding to visits V03 through V10. Donors had newly diagnosed WHO grade 3 or 4 IDH1-mutant astrocytomas with loss of nuclear ATRX. The samples were drawn from NOA16, a multicentre, single-arm, open-label phase I trial in Germany that tested a mutant IDH1 peptide vaccine in humans for the first time. Genomic DNA for TCRB sequencing was extracted from EDTA blood using the DNeasy Blood and Tissue Kit. Library prep was done by the immunoSEQ multiplex PCR assay. Following the manufacturer's protocol, the hsTCRB Kit was used to amplify rearranged TCR beta chain sequences. TCRB libraries were sequenced on an Illumina MiSeq. As for the original processing: The proprietary platform of the kit vendor was used for demultiplexing, trimming and gene mapping. Held by TCRdb, this immuneACCESS table contains in-frame sequences only and omits some clones. Under half of the omission traces to an unresolved V gene where checked; the cause of the rest is unknown. V and J calls plus clone size are reproduced from that table; the DNA served to infer D and trimming. In this sample the table shows approximately 21,000 clones, roughly 84% of which occur a single time. The ten largest account for approximately 2.6% of the sample.

This chain is built from TRBV14 and TRBJ2-7; tentative D gene TRBD2, with 5 bases matching. This TCR was recovered from a man between 40 and 49 years old with glioma. Material: PBMCs, obtained from a glioma patient whose treatment included an IDH1 peptide vaccine. The CDR3: CASSQVRGSGNEQYF. Read as DNA, the sequence is TGTGCCAGCAGCCAAGTTCGGGGATCTGGAAACGAGCAGTACTTC.